These T cell receptor beta chains were read from a single sample in a study of blood T cells in healthy people across ages. TCRdb re-analysed the 5' RACE reads in MiXCR, keeping a single row per CDR3 protein. Of over 600,000 distinct CDR3 sequences in the sample, 35% to 50% were seen once. Sequenced material: blood. These receptors came from a man older than 75 in good health. The CDR3 runs from the conserved cysteine through the conserved F or W. The D gene is left open where the match is weak. A row's size may be missing; if present it is once, few, many or a size class.

TRBV20-1	many	TRBD1	TRBJ2-5	CSASPRDSIQETQYF	TGCAGTGCGAGTCCCCGGGACAGCATACAAGAGACCCAGTACTTC
TRBV5-1	-	TRBD1	TRBJ2-5	CASSLGQGMVRETQYF	TGCGCCAGCAGCTTGGGACAGGGGATGGTGAGGGAGACCCAGTACTTC
TRBV20-1	-	-	TRBJ2-7	CSASDNTPPYEQYF	TGCAGTGCTAGTGATAATACACCTCCCTACGAGCAGTACTTC
TRBV20-1	few	-	TRBJ2-1	CSARKIGSINNEQFF	TGCAGTGCTCGAAAAATCGGGAGCATAAACAATGAGCAGTTCTTC
TRBV6-5	-	TRBD1	TRBJ2-1	CASSYSSGTGPLNEQFF	TGTGCCAGCAGTTACTCCTCCGGGACAGGTCCCCTCAATGAGCAGTTCTTC
TRBV20-1	many	TRBD2	TRBJ2-3	CSAPVAIAGGTDTQYF	TGCAGTGCCCCTGTGGCCATTGCGGGAGGGACAGATACGCAGTATTTT
TRBV10-3	few	TRBD1	TRBJ1-2	CAIRAGTGGDYGYTF	TGTGCCATCAGAGCCGGGACAGGGGGCGACTATGGCTACACCTTC
TRBV7-2	few	TRBD2	TRBJ2-7	CASSQRPGGRFYEQYF	TGTGCCAGCAGCCAGAGGCCGGGCGGGAGGTTCTACGAGCAGTACTTC
TRBV21-1	-	-	TRBJ2-1	CASSTYVGNEQFF	TGTGCCAGCAGCACATACGTCGGCAATGAGCAGTTCTTC
TRBV6-2/TRBV6-3	-	-	TRBJ1-2	CASSRAGSISYGYTF	TGTGCCAGCAGTCGCGCCGGGAGCATTTCTTATGGCTACACCTTC
TRBV7-9	few	-	TRBJ1-6	CASSGHGGDNSPLHF	TGTGCCAGCAGCGGACACGGAGGGGATAATTCACCCCTCCACTTT
TRBV12-3/TRBV12-4	few	TRBD1	TRBJ2-1	CASSPRGPGGDNEQFF	TGTGCCAGCAGTCCCCGAGGGCCAGGGGGAGACAATGAGCAGTTCTTC
TRBV4-1	-	TRBD1	TRBJ2-6	CASSQDPTGGYSGANVLTF	TGCGCTAGCAGCCAAGATCCCACAGGGGGATACTCTGGGGCCAACGTCCTGACTTTC
TRBV20-1	-	-	TRBJ2-5	CSASGRGETQYF	TGCAGTGCTAGCGGGAGAGGGGAGACCCAGTACTTC
TRBV20-1	-	TRBD1	TRBJ1-1	CSASYRGRRSNTEAFF	TGCAGTGCATCATACAGGGGTCGGAGATCGAACACTGAAGCTTTCTTT
TRBV6-1	once	-	TRBJ2-5	CASTGTRSQETQYF	TGTGCCAGCACCGGGACACGAAGCCAAGAGACCCAGTACTTC
TRBV6-6	many	-	TRBJ2-7	CASSYGGDRAYEQYF	TGTGCCAGCAGTTACGGGGGGGACAGAGCCTACGAGCAGTACTTC
TRBV18	few	-	TRBJ1-4	CASSPQANEKLFF	TGTGCCAGCTCACCACAGGCTAATGAAAAACTGTTTTTT
TRBV28	few	TRBD1	TRBJ2-5	CASRPGDRELETQYF	TGTGCCAGCAGACCAGGAGACAGGGAATTGGAGACCCAGTACTTC
TRBV2	-	-	TRBJ1-2	CASKDISGALVYGYTF	TGTGCCAGCAAGGACATAAGTGGGGCCCTGGTCTATGGCTACACCTTC
TRBV4-3	few	-	TRBJ1-1	CASSLRIGENTEAFF	TGCGCCAGCAGCCTCCGAATAGGGGAGAACACTGAAGCTTTCTTT
TRBV29-1	many	TRBD2	TRBJ2-7	CSVRGLAATYEQYF	TGCAGCGTCCGGGGACTAGCGGCAACCTACGAGCAGTACTTC
TRBV5-1	-	-	TRBJ1-1	CASGLGTEAFF	TGCGCCAGCGGCCTTGGCACTGAAGCTTTCTTT
TRBV18	-	TRBD1	TRBJ2-1	CASSLLSGQGGNEQFF	TGTGCCAGCTCACTTCTTTCGGGACAGGGTGGTAATGAGCAGTTCTTC
TRBV29-1	many	-	TRBJ2-7	CSVERNYEQYF	TGCAGCGTTGAAAGGAACTACGAGCAGTACTTC
TRBV18	few	TRBD2	TRBJ2-1	CASSPGDTSESNEQFF	TGTGCCAGCTCACCAGGGGATACTAGCGAGAGCAATGAGCAGTTCTTC
TRBV5-1	once	TRBD2	TRBJ2-1	CASSLEVAGLSYNEQFF	TGCGCCAGCAGCTTGGAGGTAGCGGGACTTTCCTACAATGAGCAGTTCTTC
TRBV2	few	-	TRBJ1-2	CASSETRGGAEGYTF	TGTGCCAGCAGTGAAACAAGGGGAGGAGCGGAGGGCTACACCTTC
TRBV29-1	many	-	TRBJ2-7	CSVEEAGARTEQYF	TGCAGCGTTGAAGAAGCAGGAGCGAGAACCGAGCAGTACTTC
TRBV5-6	-	TRBD2	TRBJ2-7	CASSLKLAGGNENQYF	TGTGCCAGCAGCTTGAAACTAGCGGGAGGAAACGAGAACCAGTACTTC
TRBV5-8	few	-	TRBJ2-7	CASSFSGYPYEQYF	TGTGCCAGCAGCTTCTCAGGATACCCTTACGAGCAGTACTTC
TRBV7-2	many	-	TRBJ2-7	CASSTSSGGPYEQYF	TGTGCCAGCAGCACAAGCTCTGGGGGCCCCTACGAGCAGTACTTC
TRBV29-1	-	TRBD2	TRBJ2-1	CSVGLATNEQFF	TGCAGCGTTGGACTAGCGACTAATGAGCAGTTCTTC
TRBV7-2	-	TRBD2	TRBJ2-5	CASSLGAGGLGETQYF	TGTGCCAGCAGCTTAGGAGCGGGAGGCTTGGGAGAGACCCAGTACTTC
TRBV7-3	-	-	TRBJ1-2	CASSLRSNTRGGYTF	TGTGCCAGCAGCTTAAGATCCAATACAAGGGGAGGCTACACCTTC
TRBV5-1	-	TRBD1	TRBJ2-5	CASSPYPGQGAQETQYF	TGCGCCAGCAGTCCTTATCCGGGACAGGGGGCCCAAGAGACCCAGTACTTC
TRBV20-1	-	TRBD2	TRBJ2-7	CSAYSPQTSGTTYEQYF	TGCAGTGCTTACTCTCCCCAGACTAGCGGGACAACCTACGAGCAGTACTTC
TRBV20-1	-	-	TRBJ2-5	CSASGPTNQETQYF	TGCAGTGCTAGCGGCCCGACGAACCAAGAGACCCAGTACTTC
TRBV7-2	-	TRBD1	TRBJ2-7	CASSQGAHGDYEQYF	TGTGCCAGCAGTCAGGGGGCTCATGGGGACTACGAGCAGTACTTC